This T cell receptor beta chain was retrieved from a study of blood T cell repertoires in COVID-19. About the study: COVID-19 samples collected from the United States, Italy and Spain covered acute and convalescent phases. The cDNA or gDNA used as material had been derived from T cells, B-cell-depleted T cells, or PBMCs.

Original handling: By means of reference gene primer amplification, nucleated cell counts were estimated. Measured with immunoSEQ multiplex PCR; TCRdb has only the in-frame clones, and not every one. The DNA was the basis for D and trimming; V, J and clone size are from that table. The sample contains under 85,000 clones, roughly nine tenths of which appear only once. The ends lost 0 bases at V and 4 bases at J; junction bases unmatched: 2. Germline values: CDR1 SGHNT, CDR2 YYREEE (reference sequence). The CDR3 contains 15 residues. Sequencing was performed on peripheral blood. V and J are TRBV5-4 and TRBJ2-3, with 10 bases lining up with TRBD2. The clonotype originates from a woman older than 75 with active or convalescent COVID-19. CDR3 bases: TGTGCCAGCAGCTTGGCCAGCGGGAGGGCAGATACGCAGTATTTT. The encoded protein is CASSLASGRADTQYF.